Below are 19 T cell receptor beta chains sequenced from a single sample in a study of Tregs in tolerant kidney transplant recipients (dated by TCRdb to between 2019 and 2020). Library method: the immunoSEQ multiplex PCR assay. Entries here come from immuneACCESS through TCRdb and include only in-frame sequences with V and J called. Some clones fail to appear in such tables; in the studies checked, an unresolved V gene covers under half of the shortfall, and the cause of the remainder is unknown. The sample records some 55,000 clones, around four fifths of which are singletons. Under 6.5% of the sample comes from the top ten. Sequencing used CD4+ T cells from blood. These receptors were collected from a human donor in good health.

In this sample, this clone turned up once. The chain uses TRBV7-3 and TRBJ1-5, with D perhaps TRBD1 (5 bases). The CDR3 sequence is 14 residues long. Deletions cut 5 bases from V and 2 bases from J, with 10 bases between. Looked up from germline, CDR1 is SGHTA and CDR2 is FQGTGA. The CDR3 region has the DNA TGTGCCAGCAGCCGTTCGGGGGGCAATCAGCCCCAGCATTTT. The encoded protein is CASSRSGGNQPQHF.

This clone is medium-sized within its sample. The chain couples TRBV5-1 to TRBJ2-1; the D call may be TRBD1 or TRBD2 (6 bases each). V was cut by 1 base and J by 9 bases, with 17 bases left in between. CDR1 is SGHRS and CDR2 is YFSETQ in the germline V gene. The CDR3 is 15 amino acids. CDR3 in DNA: TGCGCCAGCAGCTTGACCTGGGGGGCCGACGGTGAGCAGTTCTTC. Residues: CASSLTWGADGEQFF.

This clone was seen more than once but under ten times. CDR3 coding DNA: TGTGCCACGGGGCGGGGTAAGGATAATTCACCCCTCCACTTT. This encodes CATGRGKDNSPLHF. This rearrangement joins TRBV27 to TRBJ1-6; TRBD1 might be the D (5 bases). Trimming removed 10 bases from V and 5 bases from J, with 15 bases in between. Germline lookup yields CDR1 MNHEY and CDR2 SMNVEV (reference sequence). The CDR3 runs 14 residues.

This clone is a singleton in its sample. The gene calls are TRBV7-2 and TRBJ2-7; no firm D call. CDR1 SGHTA and CDR2 FQGNSA come from the germline V gene. V was shortened by 5 bases and J by 3 bases, with 14 bases between the two germline ends. This CDR3 spans 14 amino acids. For the CDR3, the DNA is TGTGCCAGCAGCCCTCCCCCGTCAGGCTACGAGCAGTACTTC. It encodes CASSPPPSGYEQYF.

The rearrangement joins TRBV5-1 to TRBJ1-1; D might be TRBD1 (6 bases). Germline CDR1 SGHRS, CDR2 YFSETQ. V shed 5 bases and J shed 0 bases, with 14 bases lying between them. CDR3 length equals 15 residues. The DNA of the CDR3 is TGCGCCAGCAGGCGGACCGGGACATTGAACACTGAAGCTTTCTTT. It yields the protein CASRRTGTLNTEAFF.

This chain connects TRBV6-6 to TRBJ2-7; possibly TRBD2 for D (6 bases). V was clipped by 2 bases and J by 3 bases, with 14 bases between them. Germline values: CDR1 MNHNY, CDR2 SVGAGI (reference sequence). The CDR3 consists of 15 residues. The CDR3 spells CASSYQTEGNYEQYF. The CDR3 DNA sequence: TGTGCCAGCAGTTACCAAACGGAGGGAAACTACGAGCAGTACTTC.

This chain joins TRBV18 and TRBJ2-7; 11 nucleotides align to TRBD2. The germline CDR1 and CDR2 sequences are KGHSH and LQKENI. J gave up 5 bases and V 5 bases, and 11 bases lay outside the gene matches. The length of the CDR3 is 16 residues. The CDR3 protein is CASSAIAGGYRNEQYF. The CDR3 coding sequence is TGTGCCAGCTCAGCAATAGCGGGAGGGTACAGGAACGAGCAGTACTTC.

This clone was observed a single time. The junction departs from germline at one end; a sequencing error may be responsible. The chain has TRBV5-1 and TRBJ2-7; 7 positions agree with TRBD2. The CDR3 covers 14 residues. Germline V gene data show CDR1 as SGHRS and CDR2 as YFSETQ. For the CDR3, the DNA is TGCGCCAGCAGGTTGGCAAGCGGGGACTACGAGCAGTACTTC. Translation gives CASRLASGDYEQYF.

The chain has TRBV29-1 and TRBJ2-1; D tentatively reads TRBD1 or TRBD2 (6 bases each). Per germline, CDR1 SQVTM and CDR2 ANQGSEA. This CDR3 spans 10 amino acids. Trimming stripped 6 bases from V and 8 bases from J, with 8 bases between. The CDR3 spells CSVGGHEQFF. CDR3 in DNA: TGCAGCGTGGGGGGCCATGAGCAGTTCTTC.

The chain couples TRBV6-5 to TRBJ1-4; a weak D match, TRBD1 (5 bases). Germline V gene data show CDR1 as MNHEY and CDR2 as SVGAGI. V was clipped by 6 bases and J by 8 bases, with 13 bases between them. The CDR3 is made up of 13 amino acids. The DNA of the CDR3 is TGTGCCAGCAGGGGGACTTCTTCAGAAAAACTGTTTTTT. Translation: CASRGTSSEKLFF.

The CDR3 loop reads CASSEGPSAQYF. Written as DNA, the CDR3 is TGTGCCAGCAGTGAGGGGCCTAGCGCGCAGTATTTT. This chain joins TRBV2 and TRBJ2-3; a possible D gene is TRBD2 (6 bases). Trimming removed 3 bases from V and 10 bases from J, with 11 bases in between. Germline V gene lookup returns CDR1 SNHLY and CDR2 FYNNEI. The CDR3 spans 12 residues.

The chain couples TRBV4-1 to TRBJ1-5; the match to TRBD1 covers 10 bases. Germline V lookup: CDR1 MGHRA, CDR2 YSYEKL. J lost 4 bases, V lost 5 bases, and 8 bases had no gene match. The CDR3 consists of 16 residues. CDR3 in amino acids: CASSDPGQGRNQPQHF. For the CDR3, the DNA is TGCGCCAGCAGCGATCCGGGACAGGGGCGGAATCAGCCCCAGCATTTT.

This chain connects TRBV15 to TRBJ2-1; D is uncertain. The CDR3 spans 14 residues. Germline V gene sequence: CDR1 LNHNV, CDR2 YYDKDF (reference sequence). V was clipped by 0 bases and J by 4 bases, with 7 bases between them. The CDR3 region is CATSREGRYNEQFF. The CDR3 region has the DNA TGTGCCACCAGCAGAGAGGGCAGGTACAATGAGCAGTTCTTC.

The chain joins TRBV7-9 to TRBJ2-7; 7 bases fit TRBD2. The germline V gene encodes CDR1 SEHNR and CDR2 FQNEAQ (reference sequence). The CDR3 spans 19 residues. V was clipped by 5 bases and J by 1 base; unmatched bases: 20. The CDR3 is CASSVGLGVNSRGSYEQYF. CDR3 nucleotides: TGTGCCAGCAGCGTAGGACTAGGAGTTAATAGCCGAGGATCCTACGAGCAGTACTTC. The complete variable domain, with remaining parts taken from reference TRBV7-9 and TRBJ2-7, reads DTGVSQNPRHKITKRGQNVTFRCDPISEHNRLYWYRQTLGQGPEFLTYFQNEAQLEKSRLLSDRFSAERPKGSFSTLEIQRTEQGDSAMYLCASSVGLGVNSRGSYEQYFGPGTRLTVT.

This chain joins TRBV2 and TRBJ1-1; D gene uncertain. The V end was cut by 6 bases, the J end by 0 bases, with 5 bases between. The CDR3 is 12 residues long. Germline loops: CDR1 SNHLY, CDR2 FYNNEI. This CDR3 reads CASSLLNTEAFF. CDR3 coding DNA: TGTGCCAGCAGCCTCTTGAACACTGAAGCTTTCTTT.

Here the CDR3 DNA reads TGTGCGAGCGGGAAAATGGGGACCCAGTACTTC. Its protein is CASGKMGTQYF. The chain employs TRBV2 and TRBJ2-5, with 7 bases fitting TRBD2. This CDR3 region has 11 residues. Germline CDR1 reads SNHLY; CDR2 reads FYNNEI.

The chain joins TRBV18 to TRBJ1-1, with no clear D. This CDR3 contains 14 residues. V lost 5 bases to trimming and J lost 3 bases, with 13 bases between them. Germline V CDR1 and CDR2: KGHSH, LQKENI. DNA of the CDR3: TGTGCCAGCTCATCCGATCCCGGGTACACTGAAGCTTTCTTT. Amino acid sequence: CASSSDPGYTEAFF.

This sequence joins TRBV7-9 and TRBJ1-2; D may be TRBD1 (5 bases). Germline assignment: CDR1 SEHNR and CDR2 FQNEAQ (reference sequence). CDR3 size: 14 residues. Trimming shortened V by 1 base and J by 4 bases, and 10 bases separated the two germline ends. The CDR3 DNA reads TGTGCCAGCAGCTTAGACGGGGGGATCTATGGCTACACCTTC. Translated: CASSLDGGIYGYTF.

This rearrangement joins TRBV7-8 to TRBJ2-1; 8 nucleotides align to TRBD2. V lost 5 bases, J lost 4 bases, and 7 bases stayed unmatched. Germline V gene lookup returns CDR1 SGHVS and CDR2 FQNEAQ. The CDR3 has 15 amino acids. The CDR3 region is CASSPRGGLYNEQFF. In nucleotides, the CDR3 is TGTGCCAGCAGCCCACGGGGGGGCCTTTACAATGAGCAGTTCTTC.